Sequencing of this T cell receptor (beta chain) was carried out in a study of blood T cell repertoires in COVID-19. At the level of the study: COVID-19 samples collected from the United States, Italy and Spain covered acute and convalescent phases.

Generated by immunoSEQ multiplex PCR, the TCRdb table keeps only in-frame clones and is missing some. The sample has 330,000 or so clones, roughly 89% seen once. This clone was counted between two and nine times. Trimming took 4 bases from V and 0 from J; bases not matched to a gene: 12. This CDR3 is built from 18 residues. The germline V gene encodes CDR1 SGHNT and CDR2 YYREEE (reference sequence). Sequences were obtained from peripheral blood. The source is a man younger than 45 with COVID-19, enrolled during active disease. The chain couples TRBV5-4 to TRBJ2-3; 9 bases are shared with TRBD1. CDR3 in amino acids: CASSPGQGRRASTDTQYF. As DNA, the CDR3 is TGTGCCAGCAGCCCGGGACAGGGACGCAGGGCTAGCACAGATACGCAGTATTTT.